A selection of T cell receptor beta chains follows, all from one sample in a study of blood T cell repertoires in COVID-19. Clones were read by immunoSEQ multiplex PCR, and TCRdb kept only the in-frame ones, dropping some. The sample lists around 370,000 clones, roughly 90% occurring once. The sample comprised peripheral blood. The receptors come from a woman between 70 and 85 years old with COVID-19, enrolled during active disease. The CDR3 runs from the conserved cysteine through the conserved F or W. D genes are given only for firm matches. Clone size is shown for a subset of rows, as once, few, many or a class of expanded clone.

V	size	D	J	CDR3	DNA
TRBV15	NA	TRBD1	TRBJ1-2	CATSRDRGRVYGYTF	TGTGCCACCAGCAGGGACAGGGGGCGCGTCTATGGCTACACCTTC
TRBV30	few	TRBD2	TRBJ2-5	CAWSVQRGGLETQYF	TGTGCCTGGAGTGTTCAGCGGGGGGGCCTAGAGACCCAGTACTTC
TRBV19	NA	NA	TRBJ1-5	CASSTGWLGNQPQHF	TGTGCCAGTAGTACAGGGTGGCTCGGCAATCAGCCCCAGCATTTT
TRBV6-5	NA	TRBD1	TRBJ1-2	CASSKGQGGYGYTF	TGTGCCAGCAGCAAGGGACAGGGGGGATATGGCTACACCTTC
TRBV28	once	TRBD1	TRBJ2-7	CASSSDRVGPYEQYF	TGTGCCAGCAGTTCAGACAGGGTTGGGCCCTACGAGCAGTACTTC
TRBV27	few	NA	TRBJ1-2	CASRPLERSGYTF	TGTGCCAGCAGACCCCTTGAGAGGAGTGGCTACACCTTC
TRBV20-1	NA	TRBD1	TRBJ1-6	CSASIKGAVNSPLHF	TGCAGTGCTAGTATTAAGGGGGCGGTTAATTCACCCCTCCACTTT
TRBV4-2	NA	TRBD1	TRBJ1-2	CAGSGAGGDPPYGYTF	TGTGCCGGGAGTGGAGCAGGGGGCGACCCGCCCTATGGCTACACCTTC
TRBV4-1	NA	NA	TRBJ2-1	CASSQDLGGKYNEQFF	TGCGCCAGCAGCCAAGATCTGGGCGGGAAATACAATGAGCAGTTCTTC
TRBV28	NA	TRBD1	TRBJ1-6	CASSKQGWNSPLHF	TGTGCCAGCAGCAAACAGGGGTGGAATTCACCCCTCCACTTT